These T cell receptor beta chains were read from a single sample in a study of blood T cell repertoires in COVID-19. Measured with immunoSEQ multiplex PCR; TCRdb has only the in-frame clones, and not every one. The sample carries 90,000 to 100,000 clones, approximately 84% recorded once. Sequencing used peripheral blood. The receptors derive from a man aged 55 to 70 with acute or convalescent COVID-19. Each CDR3 is given with its conserved first and last residue. D genes are given only for firm matches. The size entry is marked missing in some rows and otherwise reads once, few, many or a size class.

>NA|TRBJ1-3|TRBV30|NA
CAWRRWGRRGRDTIYF
TGTGCCTGGAGACGTTGGGGGCGCCGAGGGAGGGACACCATATATTTT
>TRBD2|TRBJ2-1|TRBV9|NA
CASSVGGLAGAEQFF
TGTGCCAGCAGCGTAGGAGGACTAGCGGGGGCTGAGCAGTTCTTC
>NA|TRBJ1-2|TRBV24-1|NA
CATSESGSGYTF
TGTGCCACCAGTGAATCAGGGTCTGGCTACACCTTC
>NA|TRBJ2-7|TRBV21-1|NA
CASSKFGPAFLYEQYF
TGTGCCAGCAGCAAATTTGGGCCCGCATTCCTCTACGAGCAGTACTTC
>NA|TRBJ2-7|TRBV27|few
CASSLYQGTYEQYF
TGTGCCAGCAGTTTATATCAGGGGACCTACGAGCAGTACTTC
>TRBD2|TRBJ2-3|TRBV7-3|few
CASSLAGGNTDTQYF
TGTGCCAGCAGCTTAGCGGGAGGCAACACAGATACGCAGTATTTT
>NA|TRBJ2-3|TRBV18|NA
CASFSSAGTDTQYF
TGTGCCAGCTTTTCGAGTGCCGGCACAGATACGCAGTATTTT
>NA|TRBJ2-6|TRBV19|NA
CASSIVNPGANVLTF
TGTGCCAGTAGTATAGTAAATCCTGGGGCCAACGTCCTGACTTTC
>NA|TRBJ2-3|TRBV7-3|NA
CASSRTGGVGTDTQYF
TGTGCCAGCAGCAGAACTGGAGGTGTCGGCACAGATACGCAGTATTTT
>NA|TRBJ1-4|TRBV14|NA
CASSQFGVRDYNEKLFF
TGTGCCAGCAGCCAATTCGGGGTCAGGGACTATAATGAAAAACTGTTTTTT
>NA|TRBJ1-1|TRBV5-4|NA
CASSLQGTSNTEAFF
TGTGCCAGCAGCCTCCAAGGGACTTCGAACACTGAAGCTTTCTTT
>NA|TRBJ2-3|TRBV5-1|NA
CASSLGGVWGGADTQYF
TGCGCCAGCAGCTTGGGGGGTGTTTGGGGAGGCGCAGATACGCAGTATTTT
>TRBD1|TRBJ2-3|TRBV5-1|NA
CASSPGTGTDTQYF
TGCGCCAGCAGCCCAGGGACAGGTACAGATACGCAGTATTTT
>NA|TRBJ2-4|TRBV6-6|NA
CASSPDIWAVNGENIQYF
TGTGCCAGCAGTCCTGATATCTGGGCCGTAAACGGGGAAAACATTCAGTACTTC
>TRBD2|TRBJ2-7|TRBV6-5|few
CASSQEAGTTYEQYF
TGTGCCAGCAGTCAGGAAGCGGGAACGACCTACGAGCAGTACTTC
>NA|TRBJ2-5|TRBV15|NA
CATVQGGQETQYF
TGTGCCACCGTACAGGGTGGGCAAGAGACCCAGTACTTC
>NA|TRBJ2-3|TRBV6-1|NA
CASSGTLDPSTDTQYF
TGTGCCAGCAGTGGGACATTGGATCCTAGCACAGATACGCAGTATTTT
>NA|TRBJ1-2|TRBV5-6|NA
CASSFPGQYYGYTF
TGTGCCAGCAGCTTTCCCGGACAGTACTATGGCTACACCTTC
>TRBD1|TRBJ1-2|TRBV7-6|NA
CASSPGTGVNYGYTF
TGTGCCAGCAGCCCCGGGACAGGGGTCAACTATGGCTACACCTTC
>TRBD1|TRBJ1-1|TRBV4-3|NA
CASSQYQGAVTEAFF
TGCGCCAGCAGCCAATACCAGGGGGCGGTAACTGAAGCTTTCTTT
>NA|TRBJ2-7|TRBV11-2|NA
CASSLGWGPYEQYF
TGTGCCAGCAGCTTAGGTTGGGGGCCCTACGAGCAGTACTTC
>NA|TRBJ1-6|TRBV3-1/TRBV3-2|NA
CASSQEWQAGYNSPLHF
TGTGCCAGCAGCCAAGAGTGGCAGGCGGGATATAATTCACCCCTCCACTTT
>NA|TRBJ2-3|TRBV18|NA
CASSPPEQGWNTQYF
TGTGCCAGCTCACCACCCGAACAGGGATGGAATACGCAGTATTTT
>NA|TRBJ2-7|TRBV27|NA
CASSSTGLPVGEQYF
TGTGCCAGCAGTTCAACGGGATTACCTGTTGGCGAGCAGTACTTC
>NA|TRBJ2-2|TRBV5-1|NA
CASKYWDTNTGELFF
TGCGCCAGCAAGTATTGGGACACGAACACCGGGGAGCTGTTTTTT
>TRBD1|TRBJ1-5|TRBV6-5|NA
CASSYSGTGGNQPQHF
TGTGCCAGCAGTTACTCCGGGACAGGGGGCAATCAGCCCCAGCATTTT
>TRBD2|TRBJ2-1|TRBV3-1/TRBV3-2|NA
CASSQWGGVNEQFF
TGTGCCAGCAGCCAATGGGGAGGGGTCAATGAGCAGTTCTTC
>TRBD2|TRBJ2-5|TRBV7-2|NA
CASRIAGAGETQYF
TGTGCCAGCAGGATAGCGGGGGCCGGGGAGACCCAGTACTTC
>NA|TRBJ2-7|TRBV19|NA
CASSIDRGTYEQYF
TGTGCCAGTAGTATCGACAGAGGAACCTACGAGCAGTACTTC
>NA|TRBJ2-7|TRBV6-5|NA
CASKTSGAYEQYF
TGTGCCAGCAAAACCTCCGGGGCCTACGAGCAGTACTTC
>TRBD2|TRBJ2-1|TRBV5-5|NA
CASIQREGTYNEQFF
TGTGCCAGCATTCAGCGGGAGGGCACCTACAATGAGCAGTTCTTC
>TRBD1|TRBJ2-3|TRBV9|NA
CASSVGQGVADTQYF
TGTGCCAGCAGCGTAGGCCAGGGGGTGGCAGATACGCAGTATTTT
>TRBD2|TRBJ2-2|TRBV28|few
CASTLTTSGNTGELFF
TGTGCCAGCACCCTTACGACTAGCGGGAACACCGGGGAGCTGTTTTTT
>TRBD2|TRBJ2-1|TRBV5-1|NA
CASSLGTSGYNEQFF
TGCGCCAGCAGCTTAGGGACTAGCGGCTACAATGAGCAGTTCTTC
>TRBD1|TRBJ2-1|TRBV24-1|NA
CATTGQGEGEQFF
TGTGCCACCACTGGACAGGGTGAAGGTGAGCAGTTCTTC
>NA|TRBJ1-2|TRBV5-6|once
CASSSLHLYYGYTF
TGTGCCAGCAGCTCACTGCATCTATACTATGGCTACACCTTC
>NA|TRBJ1-5|TRBV18|NA
CASSPGGNQPQHF
TGTGCCAGCTCACCTGGAGGGAATCAGCCCCAGCATTTT
>NA|TRBJ1-2|TRBV29-1|NA
CSVGGYGYTF
TGCAGCGTTGGAGGCTATGGCTACACCTTC
>TRBD1|TRBJ2-3|TRBV11-3|NA
CASSAGTGTDTQYF
TGTGCCAGCAGCGCCGGGACAGGCACAGATACGCAGTATTTT
>TRBD2|TRBJ2-3|TRBV7-3|NA
CASSSSLLASTDTQYF
TGTGCCAGCAGCTCAAGCCTACTAGCGAGCACAGATACGCAGTATTTT
>NA|TRBJ2-4|TRBV10-3|NA
CAISREAASLQYF
TGTGCCATCAGTAGGGAAGCGGCGTCCCTTCAGTACTTC
>TRBD2|TRBJ2-3|TRBV7-6|NA
CASSPLTSGSPDTQYF
TGTGCCAGCAGCCCACTCACTAGCGGGAGTCCAGATACGCAGTATTTT